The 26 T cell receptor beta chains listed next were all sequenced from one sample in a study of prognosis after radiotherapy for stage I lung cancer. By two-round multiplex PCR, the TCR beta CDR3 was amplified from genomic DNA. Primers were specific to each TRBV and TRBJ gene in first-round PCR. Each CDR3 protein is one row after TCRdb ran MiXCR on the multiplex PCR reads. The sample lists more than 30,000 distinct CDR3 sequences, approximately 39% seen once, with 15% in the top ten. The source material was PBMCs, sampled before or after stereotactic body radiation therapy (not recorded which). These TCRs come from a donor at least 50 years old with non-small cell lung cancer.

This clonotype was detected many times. Here the CDR3 DNA reads TGTGCCAGCAGCCCGAACCAGCGTCCGGGGACAGAAAAAGGAAGCAATCAGCCCCAGCATTTT. This translates into CASSPNQRPGTEKGSNQPQHF. The chain uses TRBV7-9 and TRBJ1-5, with 7 bases fitting TRBD1. V trimming: 5 bases; J trimming: 1 base; junction bases outside the gene matches: 23. The germline V gene has CDR1 SEHNR and CDR2 FQNEAQ (reference sequence). The CDR3 is made up of 21 amino acids.

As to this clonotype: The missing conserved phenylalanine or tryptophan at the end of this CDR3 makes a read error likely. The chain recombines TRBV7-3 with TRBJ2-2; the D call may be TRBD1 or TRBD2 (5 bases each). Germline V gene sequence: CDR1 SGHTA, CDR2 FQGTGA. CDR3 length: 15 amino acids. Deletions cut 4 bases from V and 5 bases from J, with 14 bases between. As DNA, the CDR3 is TGTGCCAGCAGCTGGGACGGCCGGAAAACCGGGGAGCTGTTTTGT. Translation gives CASSWDGRKTGELFC.

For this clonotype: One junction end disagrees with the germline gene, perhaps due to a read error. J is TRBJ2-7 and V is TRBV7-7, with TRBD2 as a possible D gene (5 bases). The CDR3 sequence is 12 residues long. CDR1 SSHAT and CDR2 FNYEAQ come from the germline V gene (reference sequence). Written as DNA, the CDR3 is TGTGCTAGCAGCCCCGAGGGTGTCGAGCAGTACTTC. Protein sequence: CASSPEGVEQYF.

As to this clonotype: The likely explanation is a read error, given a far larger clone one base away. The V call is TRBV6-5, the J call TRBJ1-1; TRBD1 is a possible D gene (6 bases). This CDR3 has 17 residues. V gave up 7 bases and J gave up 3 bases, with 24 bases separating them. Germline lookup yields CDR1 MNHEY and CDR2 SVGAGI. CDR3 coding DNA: TGTGCCAGCATGCCCCGACAGGTGGATGGGGGGGACACTGAAGCTTTCTTT. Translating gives CASMPRQVDGGDTEAFF.

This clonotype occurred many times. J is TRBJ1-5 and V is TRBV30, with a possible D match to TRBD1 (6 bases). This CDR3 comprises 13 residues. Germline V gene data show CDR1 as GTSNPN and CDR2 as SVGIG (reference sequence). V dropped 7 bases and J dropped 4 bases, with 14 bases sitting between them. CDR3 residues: CAFSGGGNQPQHF. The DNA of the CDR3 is TGTGCCTTTAGCGGGGGCGGGAATCAGCCCCAGCATTTT.

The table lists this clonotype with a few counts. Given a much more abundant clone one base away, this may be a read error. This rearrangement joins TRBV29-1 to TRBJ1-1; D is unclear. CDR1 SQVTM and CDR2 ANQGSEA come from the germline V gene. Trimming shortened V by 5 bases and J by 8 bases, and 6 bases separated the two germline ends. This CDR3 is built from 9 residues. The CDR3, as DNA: TGCAGCGTTTCAGTGGAAGCTTTCTTT. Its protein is CSVSVEAFF.

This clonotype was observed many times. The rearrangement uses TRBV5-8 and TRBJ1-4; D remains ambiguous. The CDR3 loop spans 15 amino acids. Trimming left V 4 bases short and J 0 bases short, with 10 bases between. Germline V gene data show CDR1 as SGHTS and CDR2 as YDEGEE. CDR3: CASSRGLATNEKLFF. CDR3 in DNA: TGTGCCAGCAGCCGTGGGTTAGCAACTAATGAAAAACTGTTTTTT.

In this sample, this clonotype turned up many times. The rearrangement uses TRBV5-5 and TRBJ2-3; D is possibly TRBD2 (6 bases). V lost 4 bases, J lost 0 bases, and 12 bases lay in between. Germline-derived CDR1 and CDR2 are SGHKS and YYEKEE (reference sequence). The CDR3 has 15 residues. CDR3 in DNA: TGTGCCAGCAGCCGCCACGGGGGAAGCACAGATACGCAGTATTTT. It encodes CASSRHGGSTDTQYF.

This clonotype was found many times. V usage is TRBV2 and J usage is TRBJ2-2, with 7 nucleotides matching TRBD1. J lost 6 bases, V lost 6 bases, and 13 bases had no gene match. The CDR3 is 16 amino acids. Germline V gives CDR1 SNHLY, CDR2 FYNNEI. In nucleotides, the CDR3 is TGTGCCAGCAGGATGAGAGGGGGCGCTGGAGCCGGGGAGCTGTTTTTT. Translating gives CASRMRGGAGAGELFF.

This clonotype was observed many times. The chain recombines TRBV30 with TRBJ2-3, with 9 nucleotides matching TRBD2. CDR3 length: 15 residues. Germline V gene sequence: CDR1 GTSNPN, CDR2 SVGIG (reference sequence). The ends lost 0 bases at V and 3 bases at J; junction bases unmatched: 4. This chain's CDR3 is CAWSVLAGGTDTQYF. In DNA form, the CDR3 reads TGTGCCTGGAGTGTACTGGCGGGGGGGACAGATACGCAGTATTTT.

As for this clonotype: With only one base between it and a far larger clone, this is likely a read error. The CDR3 loop is CASSTENEQFF. The CDR3 nucleotides are TGTGCCAGCAGCACCGAAAATGAGCAGTTCTTC. This chain joins TRBV12-3 or TRBV12-4 and TRBJ2-5; D is uncertain. Judging by the DNA end, TRBJ2-1 fits better; the J call may be wrong. CDR3 size: 11 residues.

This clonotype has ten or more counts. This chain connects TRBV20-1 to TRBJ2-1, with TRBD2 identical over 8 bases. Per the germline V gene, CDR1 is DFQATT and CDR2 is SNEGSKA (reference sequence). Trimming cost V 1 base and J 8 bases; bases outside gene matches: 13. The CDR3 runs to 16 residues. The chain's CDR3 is CSARGVREGRRDEQFF. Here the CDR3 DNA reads TGCAGTGCTAGAGGAGTACGGGAGGGCCGGCGCGATGAGCAGTTCTTC.

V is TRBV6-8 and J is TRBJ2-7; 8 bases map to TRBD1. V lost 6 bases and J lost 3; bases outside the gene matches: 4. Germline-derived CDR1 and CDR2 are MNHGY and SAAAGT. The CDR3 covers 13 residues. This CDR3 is CASSRTGNYEQYF. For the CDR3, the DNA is TGTGCCAGCAGCAGGACAGGGAACTACGAGCAGTACTTC.

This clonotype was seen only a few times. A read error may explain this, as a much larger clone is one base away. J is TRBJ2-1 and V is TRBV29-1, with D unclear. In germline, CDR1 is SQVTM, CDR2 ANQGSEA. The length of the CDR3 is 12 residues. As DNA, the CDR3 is TGCAGCGTTCCTGGAGTCTACGATGAGCAGTTCTTC. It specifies CSVPGVYDEQFF.

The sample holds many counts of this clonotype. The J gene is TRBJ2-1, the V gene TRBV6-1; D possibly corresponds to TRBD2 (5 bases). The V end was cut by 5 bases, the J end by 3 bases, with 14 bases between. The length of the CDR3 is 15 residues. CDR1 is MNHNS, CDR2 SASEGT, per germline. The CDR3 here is CASSLTSGIYNEQFF. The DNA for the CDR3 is TGTGCCAGCAGTCTAACTAGTGGTATCTACAATGAGCAGTTCTTC.

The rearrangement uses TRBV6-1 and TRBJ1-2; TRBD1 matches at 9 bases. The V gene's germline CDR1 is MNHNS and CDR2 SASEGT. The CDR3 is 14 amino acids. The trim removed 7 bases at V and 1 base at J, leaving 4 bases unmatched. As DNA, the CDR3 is TGTGCCAGCAAAGTGACAGGGGGTAACTATGGCTACACCTTC. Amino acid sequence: CASKVTGGNYGYTF.

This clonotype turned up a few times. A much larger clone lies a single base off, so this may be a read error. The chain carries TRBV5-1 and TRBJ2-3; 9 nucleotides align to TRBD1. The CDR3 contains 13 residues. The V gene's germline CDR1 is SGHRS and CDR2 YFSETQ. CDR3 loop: CASRDRATDTPYF. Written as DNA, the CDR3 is TGCGCCAGCCGGGACAGGGCGACAGATACGCCGTATTTT.

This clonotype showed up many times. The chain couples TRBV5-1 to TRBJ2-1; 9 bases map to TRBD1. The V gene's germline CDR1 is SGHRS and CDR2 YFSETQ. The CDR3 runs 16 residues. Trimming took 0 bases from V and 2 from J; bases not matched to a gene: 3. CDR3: CASSLAGQGPYNEQFF. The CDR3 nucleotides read TGCGCCAGCAGCTTGGCGGGACAGGGCCCCTACAATGAGCAGTTCTTC. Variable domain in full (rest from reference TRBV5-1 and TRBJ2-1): KAGVTQTPRYLIKTRGQQVTLSCSPISGHRSVSWYQQTPGQGLQFLFEYFSETQRNKGNFPGRFSGRQFSNSRSEMNVSTLELGDSALYLCASSLAGQGPYNEQFFGPGTRLTVL.

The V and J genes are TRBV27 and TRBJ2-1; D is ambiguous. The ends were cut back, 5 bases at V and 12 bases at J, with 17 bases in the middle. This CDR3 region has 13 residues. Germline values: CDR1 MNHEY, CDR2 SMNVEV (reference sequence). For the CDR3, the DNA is TGTGCCAGCAGTCTAACCGCCCGATCGGCGCAGTTCTTC. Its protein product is CASSLTARSAQFF.

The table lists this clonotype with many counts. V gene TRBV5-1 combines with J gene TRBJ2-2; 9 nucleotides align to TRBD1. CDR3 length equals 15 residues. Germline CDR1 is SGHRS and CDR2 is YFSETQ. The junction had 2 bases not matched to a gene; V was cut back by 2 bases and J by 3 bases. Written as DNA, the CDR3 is TGCGCCAGCAGCTTCCGGGACAGGGACACCGGGGAGCTGTTTTTT. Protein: CASSFRDRDTGELFF.

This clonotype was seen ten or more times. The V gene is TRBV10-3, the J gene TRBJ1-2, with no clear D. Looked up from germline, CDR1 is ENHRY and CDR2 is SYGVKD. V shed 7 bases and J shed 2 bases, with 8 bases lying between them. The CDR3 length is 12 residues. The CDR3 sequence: CAIKDGNYGYTF. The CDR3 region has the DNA TGTGCCATCAAGGACGGAAACTATGGCTACACCTTC.

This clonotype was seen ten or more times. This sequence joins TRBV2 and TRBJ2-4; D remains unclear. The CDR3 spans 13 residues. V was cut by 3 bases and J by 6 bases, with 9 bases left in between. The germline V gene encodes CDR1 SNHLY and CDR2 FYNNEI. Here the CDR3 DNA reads TGTGCCAGCAGTGATACGAATGGAAACATTCAGTACTTC. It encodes CASSDTNGNIQYF.

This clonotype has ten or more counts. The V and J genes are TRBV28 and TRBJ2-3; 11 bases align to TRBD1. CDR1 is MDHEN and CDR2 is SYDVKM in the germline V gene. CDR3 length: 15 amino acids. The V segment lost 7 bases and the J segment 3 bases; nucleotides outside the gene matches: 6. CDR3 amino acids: CASTLGTGGTDTQYF. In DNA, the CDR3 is TGTGCCAGCACCCTTGGGACAGGGGGAACAGATACGCAGTATTTT.

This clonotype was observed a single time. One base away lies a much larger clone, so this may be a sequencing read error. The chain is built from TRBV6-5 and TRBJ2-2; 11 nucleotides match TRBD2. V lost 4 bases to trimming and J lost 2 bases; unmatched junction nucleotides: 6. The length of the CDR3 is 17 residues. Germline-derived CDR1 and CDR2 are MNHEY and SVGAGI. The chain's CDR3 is CASSCGLAGLNTGELFF. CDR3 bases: TGTGCCAGCAGTTGTGGACTAGCGGGTCTCAACACCGGGGAGCTGTTTTTT.

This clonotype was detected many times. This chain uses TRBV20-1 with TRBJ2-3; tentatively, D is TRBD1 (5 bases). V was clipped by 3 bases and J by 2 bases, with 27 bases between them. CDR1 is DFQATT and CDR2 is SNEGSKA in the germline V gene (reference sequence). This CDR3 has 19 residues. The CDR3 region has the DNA TGCAGTGCTAGTCTTCTCGGGCCAGGGCCACTCTCTTCCACAGATACGCAGTATTTT. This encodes CSASLLGPGPLSSTDTQYF.

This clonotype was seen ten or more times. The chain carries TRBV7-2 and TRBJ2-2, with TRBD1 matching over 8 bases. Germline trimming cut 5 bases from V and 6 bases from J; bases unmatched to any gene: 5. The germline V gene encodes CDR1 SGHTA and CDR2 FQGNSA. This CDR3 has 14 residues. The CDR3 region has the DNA TGTGCCAGCAGCCACCAGACAGGGGCCGGGGAGCTGTTTTTT. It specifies CASSHQTGAGELFF.